This T cell receptor (beta chain) was captured by sequencing in a study of metastatic and nonmetastatic thyroid tumors. As for the study in general: Where malignant and benign thyroid patients were concerned, repertoires were compared across blood and tumor or nodule tissue.

Per the original methods: The distant-metastasis classifier for papillary thyroid cancer was built from CDR3 differences across clinicopathological groups. TCRdb re-called the PCR reads through MiXCR. These V and J calls originate from TCRdb's pipeline instead of the authors' own analysis. The table shows 6,000 to 8,000 clones, with under 35% occurring only once. Concerning this clone itself: Its antigen is still unknown.

Study-wide results and caveats: Patients with malignant thyroid tumors reportedly had significantly higher TCR beta diversity than those with benign nodules, in blood and tumor.

Not a single patient had been given any form of treatment at any point before undergoing thyroid surgery. The V end was cut by 1 base, the J end by 5 bases, with 17 bases between. Germline loops: CDR1 LGHDT, CDR2 YNNKEL (reference sequence). The CDR3 is 16 residues long. The V and J genes are TRBV3-1 and TRBJ2-5; weak D call: TRBD1 (5 bases). The receptor was isolated from a male donor with papillary thyroid cancer or a benign thyroid nodule (not recorded which). Some clones in this sample may be carry-over from other donors' samples. The sample was adjacent normal tissue. The CDR3 DNA follows: TGTGCCAGCAGCCAAGCTCGACACAGGTGGGGTGAGACCCAGTACTTC. The encoded protein is CASSQARHRWGETQYF.